This TCR beta chain was sequenced in a study of CD8 T cells in Susac syndrome. Per germline, CDR1 SNHLY and CDR2 FYNNEI. This CDR3 spans 16 amino acids. Trimming removed 7 bases from V and 6 bases from J; junction bases left unmatched: 16. Random-hexamer reverse transcription was applied to about 0.5 to 1 ug RNA. TCRdb itself ran the immunoSEQ multiplex PCR reads through MiXCR, one entry per CDR3 protein. The sample lists 50,000 to 60,000 distinct CDR3 sequences, more than 80% occurring once. Study-wide points: As the study acknowledged, the number of individuals who were part of its TCR sequencing and HLA analysis was relatively small.

With respect to this clonotype: Antigen unknown.

The sample consisted of CD8+ T cells from PBMCs. The chain couples TRBV2 to TRBJ2-3; 7 bases map to TRBD2. The clonotype originates from a human donor in good health. The CDR3 is CASTPPTSPDYDTQYF. The CDR3 DNA is TGTGCCAGCACCCCCCCGACTAGCCCCGATTACGATACGCAGTATTTT.